This TCR beta chain is drawn from a study of cytomegalovirus exposure and HLA in healthy donors (dated by TCRdb to about 2017). Some background on the complete study: An earlier analysis of several hundred of the donors reported around 280 Gb of sequence data and roughly 120 million unique TCR beta sequences obtained from around 170 million T cells. A later genetic analysis used genome-wide SNP genotypes for about 60% of the roughly 700 donors, treating that subset as a discovery cohort. Of the 300 to 400 genotyped donors, 81% fell in the genetic ancestry cluster associated with self-reported Caucasian donors. An earlier analysis of 587 of the donors used high-throughput TCR beta sequencing to judge whether each TCR beta V gene segment behaved as functional or pseudogenic. Along with the roughly 670-subject first cohort, a separate validation cohort of over a hundred different subjects was used. The number of donors typed differed by locus, with roughly 620-630 for A, B, C, DRB1 and DQB1, more than 500 for DQA1, 600 to 610 for DPA1, and over 400 for DPB1. Approximately 300 gigabases of sequencing data and around 80 million unique TCR sequences made up an early release that covered 500 to 700 HLA-typed donors. Using immunosequencing, the study profiled T cell repertoires from roughly 650 subjects and related those repertoires to cytomegalovirus serostatus. Donor age, sex, ethnicity and CMV serostatus were collected together with the repertoire data. Every discovery cohort repertoire had been produced on one sequencing platform. Both class I and class II loci were covered by HLA typing, at four-digit resolution. Because of strong linkage in the cohort, four or five DR-DQ haplotypes were treated as single units for association and clustering. On average, roughly 250,000 unique TCR beta nucleotide sequences were sequenced per donor among a few hundred genotyped donors of the cohort, with about 17% of those sequences being non-productive. The study aimed to test whether cataloging public T cell receptors could reveal signatures of past pathogen exposure. Rather than drawing on any new phenotypic data, the later analysis identified candidate immune exposures from TCR beta sequences and the way those sequences occurred across donors. The study combined high-throughput TCR immunosequencing, statistical association of individual TCRs with disease status, and machine learning to predict cytomegalovirus infection status. In a later analysis, previously published TCR beta repertoires from 666 donors were re-analyzed and high-resolution HLA genotyping was added so that TCR occurrence patterns could be studied.

As to this clone: What antigen it recognizes has not been identified. The input lacks base qualities; no much larger clone sits a single base away.

Looking up the germline V gene yields CDR1 SGHRS and CDR2 YFSETQ. The CDR3 covers 17 residues, taking in both the cysteine and the phenylalanine. Only the CDR3 region is kept as DNA, spanning 51 bases read in frame from base 1. Trimming leaves V shorter by 3 bases and J shorter by 1 base, with the junction holding 8 bases beyond the gene matches. Library preparation was by the immunoSEQ multiplex PCR assay. The multiplex PCR relied on a mix of 60 forward primers for TCR Vbeta segments and 13 reverse primers for TCR Jbeta segments. Amplification of the CDR3 region of rearranged TCR beta genes was performed with a multiplex PCR assay on genomic DNA. The Illumina HiSeq System was used to sequence the amplified TCR beta libraries as 87-base-pair reads. The paper's data handling went like this. In a later analysis, some 80 million unique TCR beta chains were counted across the roughly 610 repertoires, and around 10 million of these chains were shared by at least two donors. Raw reads were error-corrected and collapsed into unique sequences with a nearest-neighbor algorithm that merged closely related sequences to remove PCR and sequencing errors. CDR3 sequences were aligned to IMGT reference sequences to assign V, D and J gene segments. For a sequence to be retained, a match of at least six nucleotides to both a V gene segment and a J gene segment was required. A rearrangement was called productive if the CDR3 had no stop codons and remained in frame with V and J, and every other rearrangement was called non-productive. CDR3 was defined according to IMGT convention as the region running from the second conserved V-encoded cysteine to the conserved J-encoded phenylalanine. Sequences without an unambiguous match to a single V gene segment were excluded from the earlier analysis of about 600 of the donors. An earlier analysis of approximately 590 of the donors called V segments functional above 56.7% productive rearrangements and segregating when the between-donor standard deviation exceeded 5%. A statistical classification framework was developed to diagnose cytomegalovirus status using the catalog of TCR beta chain sequences. V and J gene assignment, in a later analysis, came from comparing TCR nucleotide sequences with IMGT/GENE-DB human TR gene sequences. In a later analysis, CDR3 sequences and most-parsimonious VDJ recombination scenarios were assigned using the TCRdist pipeline. A later analysis defined each TCR beta chain by its CDR3 amino acid sequence plus V-gene family, and excluded reads lacking a unique V-gene family. A later analysis removed several hundred highly shared, low-generation-probability nucleotide sequences to deal with suspected cross-contamination and a sequencing artifact. In a later analysis, a clonal expansion index for each public chain was calculated from normalized within-repertoire ranks of inferred template counts. Generation probabilities in a later analysis came from a VDJ recombination model fitted to out-of-frame rearrangements, and those results were checked against IGoR. A later analysis scored TCR-TCR, TCR-HLA and TCR-CMV co-occurrence with hypergeometric tests, applying a repertoire-size bias correction to TCR pairs. To estimate false discovery rates, a later analysis permuted the HLA or CMV assignments 20 times. In a later analysis, co-occurring TCRs were grouped using DBSCAN, and TCRdist sequence similarity was added for clustering within HLA-allele-positive subsets. Co-occurrence clustering excluded repertoires with fewer than 30,000 or more than 120,000 public chains, plus five with anomalous nucleotide sharing. The source is immuneACCESS, and TCRdb retained only in-frame sequences with V and J called. Part of the clones is not carried over; for the studies checked, unresolved V genes explain less than half of this, and the remainder is unexplained. V, J and clone size were drawn from that table, and D and trimming were deduced from the DNA. In all, the sample holds fewer than 110,000 clones, and 77% of those were seen once. The top ten clones comprise roughly 3.9% of the sample.

Paper-wide results and their limitations: Compared with equally common non-associated chains, HLA-associated TCR beta chains in a later analysis were more clonally expanded and had lower generation probabilities. Only TCR beta chains were sequenced in this cohort, and the absence of alpha or paired-chain data limited detectable features. According to a later genetic analysis, donors in an Asian-associated ancestry cluster had fewer N-insertions in productive TCRs than the approximately 610-donor mean. Because the 87-base-pair reads could not distinguish some IMGT-functional V segments, including TRBV6-2 and TRBV6-3, those segments were excluded. Because some donors lacked HLA typing at each locus, the association tests relied only on the typed subset. When HLA alleles, especially DR and DQ, strongly co-occurred, TCR associations were difficult to assign to individual alleles. An association between a missense DCLRE1C variant and V-gene and J-gene trimming of TCR beta chains was found in a later genetic analysis and replicated in an independent cohort. The sequencing pipeline was judged likely to have produced a cluster of highly shared sequence variants as a technical artifact. Linkage disequilibrium might explain the correlated functional status among segregating V segments, but an unknown experimental factor could not be ruled out. A later analysis associated 17,000 or so TCR beta sequences with specific HLA alleles at a false discovery rate of 0.05. The authors suggested that the approach could potentially be extended to other disease states and immunological phenotypes. Three of the identified cytomegalovirus-associated TCR beta chains were confirmed in vitro to be specific for cytomegalovirus antigens. A further reported finding was that TCR beta sequences accurately predicted the HLA-A and HLA-B alleles for most subjects in the first cohort. According to a later analysis, TCR association rates differed among HLA loci, with DRB1 alleles showing the most associated TCRs and HLA-C alleles showing the fewest. A later analysis reported that several top co-occurrence clusters appeared linked to parvovirus B19, influenza, CMV and Epstein-Barr virus. In a later analysis, most CMV-associated TCR beta chains were found to appear HLA-restricted, with HLA associations seemingly driven largely by CMV exposure. For the cohort, immune exposure information was limited to CMV serostatus. An earlier analysis of approximately 540 of the donors showed that most TCR beta V segments appeared in productive rearrangements either about 87% or about 30% of the time, which broadly matched IMGT annotations. Roughly uniform sequencing depth across donors was assumed in presence/absence analyses, although this assumption may not hold. Most TCR sequences were seen in very few donors, while some public TCRs were found in many individuals. Cytomegalovirus status was reported to be diagnosed by the classifier with high specificity and sensitivity in both the original and validation cohorts. Because counts were too low, around 18 rarely observed V segments, including chromosome 9 orphons, were left out of the earlier analysis of a few hundred of the donors. The study listed 164 TCR beta chains as associated with cytomegalovirus.

The cohort consisted of 600 or so healthy bone marrow donors. At the time of sampling, every cohort member was nominally healthy, though immune exposures that went unrecorded were likely present. The donor tested CMV seronegative, placing the donor among the approximately 400 seronegative members of the cohort. A peripheral blood sample was provided by each donor, and peripheral blood mononuclear cells were used for TCR beta sequencing. Genomic DNA was extracted from the blood cell samples with the Qiagen DNeasy Blood Extraction Kit. This receptor was taken from a male donor in good health and CMV-seronegative. Input material: PBMCs. The chain is made from TRBV5-1 and TRBJ2-3, with 10 bases matching TRBD2. At the DNA level, the sequence is TGCGCCAGCAGCTCGGGACTAGCGAGCGAAGGCACAGATACGCAGTATTTT. This yields the protein CASSSGLASEGTDTQYF.